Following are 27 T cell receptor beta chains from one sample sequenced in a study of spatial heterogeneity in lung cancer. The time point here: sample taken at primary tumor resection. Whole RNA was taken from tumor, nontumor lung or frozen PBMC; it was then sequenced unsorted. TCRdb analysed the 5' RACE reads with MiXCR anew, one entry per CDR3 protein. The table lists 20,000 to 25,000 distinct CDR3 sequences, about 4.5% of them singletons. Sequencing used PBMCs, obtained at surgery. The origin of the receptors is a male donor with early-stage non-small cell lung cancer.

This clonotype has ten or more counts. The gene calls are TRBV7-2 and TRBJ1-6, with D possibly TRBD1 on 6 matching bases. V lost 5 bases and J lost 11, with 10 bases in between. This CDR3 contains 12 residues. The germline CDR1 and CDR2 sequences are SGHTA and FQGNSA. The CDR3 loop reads CASSKDRPPLHF. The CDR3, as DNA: TGTGCCAGCAGCAAGGACAGACCACCCCTCCACTTT.

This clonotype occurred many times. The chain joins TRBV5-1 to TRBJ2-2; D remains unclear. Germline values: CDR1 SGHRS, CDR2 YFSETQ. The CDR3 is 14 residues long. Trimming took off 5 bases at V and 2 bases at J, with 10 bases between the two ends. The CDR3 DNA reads TGCGCCAGCAGAAGAATGTCAAACACCGGGGAGCTGTTTTTT. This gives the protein CASRRMSNTGELFF.

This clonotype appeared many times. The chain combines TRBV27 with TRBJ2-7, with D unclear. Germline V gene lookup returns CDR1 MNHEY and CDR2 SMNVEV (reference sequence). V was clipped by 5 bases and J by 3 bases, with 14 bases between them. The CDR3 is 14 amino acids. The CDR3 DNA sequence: TGTGCCAGCAGTCCCCGACTCCTACTCTACGAGCAGTACTTC. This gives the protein CASSPRLLLYEQYF.

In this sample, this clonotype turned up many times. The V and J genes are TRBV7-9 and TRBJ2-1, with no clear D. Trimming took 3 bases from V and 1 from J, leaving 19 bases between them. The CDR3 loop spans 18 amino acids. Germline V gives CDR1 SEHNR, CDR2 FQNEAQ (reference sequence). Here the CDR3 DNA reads TGTGCCAGCAGCTTGGTCCTTGACACACTTATTTCCTACAATGAGCAGTTCTTC. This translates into CASSLVLDTLISYNEQFF.

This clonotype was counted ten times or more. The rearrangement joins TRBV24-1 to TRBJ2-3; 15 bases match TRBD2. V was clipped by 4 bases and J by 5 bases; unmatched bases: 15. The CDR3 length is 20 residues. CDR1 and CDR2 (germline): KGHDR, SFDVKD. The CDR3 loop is CATSDKGGTSGRQARDTQYF. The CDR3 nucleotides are TGTGCCACCAGTGACAAGGGAGGGACTAGCGGGAGGCAAGCTAGAGATACGCAGTATTTT.

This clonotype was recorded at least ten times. Written as DNA, the CDR3 is TGTGCCAGCAGCGCAGGGCCCACAGGGAGGAACTACGAGCAGTACTTC. It specifies CASSAGPTGRNYEQYF. This chain connects TRBV7-3 to TRBJ2-7; D tentatively fits TRBD1 or TRBD2 (6 bases each). The V end lost 5 bases, the J end lost 3 bases, and 20 bases lay between the germline ends. This CDR3 region has 16 residues. CDR1 SGHTA and CDR2 FQGTGA come from the germline V gene.

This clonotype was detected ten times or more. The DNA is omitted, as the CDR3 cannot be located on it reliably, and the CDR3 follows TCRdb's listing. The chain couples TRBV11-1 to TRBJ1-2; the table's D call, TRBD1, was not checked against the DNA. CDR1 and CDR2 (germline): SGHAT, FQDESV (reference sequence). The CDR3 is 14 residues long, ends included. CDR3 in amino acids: CASSVGTGAYGRAF.

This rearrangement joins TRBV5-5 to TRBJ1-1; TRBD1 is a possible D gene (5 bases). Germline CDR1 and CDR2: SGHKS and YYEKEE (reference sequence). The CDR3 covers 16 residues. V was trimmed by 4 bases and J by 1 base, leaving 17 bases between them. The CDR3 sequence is CASSRGASTTNTEAFF. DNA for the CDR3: TGTGCCAGCAGCCGAGGGGCCTCTACAACGAACACTGAAGCTTTCTTT.

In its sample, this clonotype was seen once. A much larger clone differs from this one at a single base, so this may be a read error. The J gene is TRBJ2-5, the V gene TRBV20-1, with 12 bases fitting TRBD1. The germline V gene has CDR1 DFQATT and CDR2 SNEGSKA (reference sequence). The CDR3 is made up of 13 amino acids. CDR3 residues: CRAGDRGRETQYF. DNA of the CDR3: TGCAGAGCTGGGGACAGGGGGCGAGAGACCCAGTACTTC.

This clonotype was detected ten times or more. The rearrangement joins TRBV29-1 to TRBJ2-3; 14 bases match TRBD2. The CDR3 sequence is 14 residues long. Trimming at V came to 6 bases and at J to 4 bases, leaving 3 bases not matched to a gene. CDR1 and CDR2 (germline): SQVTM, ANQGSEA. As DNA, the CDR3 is TGCAGCGTCGGGACTAGCGGGGGATCAGATACGCAGTATTTT. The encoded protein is CSVGTSGGSDTQYF.

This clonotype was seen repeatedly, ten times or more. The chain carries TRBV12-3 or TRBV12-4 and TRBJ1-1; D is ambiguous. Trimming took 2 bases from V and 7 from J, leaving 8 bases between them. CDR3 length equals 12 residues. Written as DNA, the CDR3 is TGTGCCAGCAGTTTAAGGCCCCTTGAAGCTTTCTTT. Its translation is CASSLRPLEAFF.

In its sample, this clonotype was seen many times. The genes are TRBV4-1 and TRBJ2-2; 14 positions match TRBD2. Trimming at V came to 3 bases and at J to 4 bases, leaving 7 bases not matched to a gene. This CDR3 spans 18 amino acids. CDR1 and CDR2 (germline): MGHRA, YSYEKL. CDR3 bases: TGCGCCAGCAGCCAGGGGGGACTAGCGGGAGTAGGCACCGGGGAGCTGTTTTTT. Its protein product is CASSQGGLAGVGTGELFF.

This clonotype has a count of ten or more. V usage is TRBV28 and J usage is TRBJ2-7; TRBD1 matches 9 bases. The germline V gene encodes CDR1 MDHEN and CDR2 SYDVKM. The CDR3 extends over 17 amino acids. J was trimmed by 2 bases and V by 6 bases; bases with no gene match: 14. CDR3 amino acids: CASSWGDRARYAYEQYF. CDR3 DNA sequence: TGTGCCAGCAGCTGGGGGGACAGGGCCAGGTACGCCTACGAGCAGTACTTC.

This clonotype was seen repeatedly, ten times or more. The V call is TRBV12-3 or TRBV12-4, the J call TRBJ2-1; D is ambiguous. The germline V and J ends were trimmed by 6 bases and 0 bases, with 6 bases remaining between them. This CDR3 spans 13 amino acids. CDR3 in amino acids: CASSLASYNEQFF. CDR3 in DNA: TGTGCCAGCAGCCTCGCCTCCTACAATGAGCAGTTCTTC.

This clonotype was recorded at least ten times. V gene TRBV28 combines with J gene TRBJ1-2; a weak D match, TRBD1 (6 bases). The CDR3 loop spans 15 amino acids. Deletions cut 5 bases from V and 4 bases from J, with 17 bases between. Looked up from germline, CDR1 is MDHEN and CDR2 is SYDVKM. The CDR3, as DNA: TGTGCCAGCAGTAAGTCGGACAGAAGGTTCTATGGCTACACCTTC. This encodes CASSKSDRRFYGYTF.

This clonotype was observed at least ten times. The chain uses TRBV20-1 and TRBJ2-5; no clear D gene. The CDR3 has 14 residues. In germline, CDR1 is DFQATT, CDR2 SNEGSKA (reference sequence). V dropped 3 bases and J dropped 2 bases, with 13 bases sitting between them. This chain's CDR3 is CSASVSRAQETQYF. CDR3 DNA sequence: TGCAGTGCTAGCGTCAGCAGAGCGCAAGAGACCCAGTACTTC.

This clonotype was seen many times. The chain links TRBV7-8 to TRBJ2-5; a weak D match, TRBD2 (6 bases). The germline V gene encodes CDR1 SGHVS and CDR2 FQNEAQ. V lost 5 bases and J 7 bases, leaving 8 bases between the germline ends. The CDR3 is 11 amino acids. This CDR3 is CASSPGGTQYF. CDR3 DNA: TGTGCCAGCAGCCCCGGGGGGACCCAGTACTTC.

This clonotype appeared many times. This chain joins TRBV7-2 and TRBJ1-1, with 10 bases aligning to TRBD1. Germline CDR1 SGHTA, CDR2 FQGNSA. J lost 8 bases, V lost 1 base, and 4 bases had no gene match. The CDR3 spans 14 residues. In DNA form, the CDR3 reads TGTGCCAGCAGCTTAGGACAGGGGGCACAGGAAGCTTTCTTT. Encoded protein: CASSLGQGAQEAFF. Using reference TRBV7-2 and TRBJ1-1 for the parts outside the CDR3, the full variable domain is GAGVSQSPSNKVTEKGKDVELRCDPISGHTALYWYRQSLGQGLEFLIYFQGNSAPDKSGLPSDRFSAERTGGSVSTLTIQRTQQEDSAVYLCASSLGQGAQEAFFGQGTRLTVV.

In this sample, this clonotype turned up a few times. The chain's CDR3 is CASSGSGSQPQHF. The CDR3 DNA follows: TGTGCCAGCAGCGGGAGTGGCAGTCAGCCCCAGCATTTT. This rearrangement joins TRBV7-9 to TRBJ1-5, with unresolved D. Trimming cost V 5 bases and J 6 bases, with 11 bases left between them. Germline assignment: CDR1 SEHNR and CDR2 FQNEAQ (reference sequence). The CDR3 sequence is 13 residues long.

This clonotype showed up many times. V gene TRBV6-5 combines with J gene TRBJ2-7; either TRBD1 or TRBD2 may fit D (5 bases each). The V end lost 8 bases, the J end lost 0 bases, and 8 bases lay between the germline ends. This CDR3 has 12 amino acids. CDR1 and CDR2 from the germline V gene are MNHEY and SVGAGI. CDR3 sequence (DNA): TGTGCCAGCGGGGCGGGCTCCTACGAGCAGTACTTC. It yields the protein CASGAGSYEQYF.

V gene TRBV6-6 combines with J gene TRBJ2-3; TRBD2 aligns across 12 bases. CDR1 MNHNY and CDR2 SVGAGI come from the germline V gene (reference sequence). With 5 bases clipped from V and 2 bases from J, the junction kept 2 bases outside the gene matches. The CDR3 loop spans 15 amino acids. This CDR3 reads CASSLAGGNTDTQYF. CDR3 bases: TGTGCCAGCAGTCTAGCGGGAGGGAACACAGATACGCAGTATTTT.

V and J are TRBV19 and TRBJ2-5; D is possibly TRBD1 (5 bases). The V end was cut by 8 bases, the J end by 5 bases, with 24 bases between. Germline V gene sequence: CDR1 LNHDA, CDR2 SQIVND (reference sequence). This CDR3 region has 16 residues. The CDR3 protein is CASSPIGPGPTETQYF. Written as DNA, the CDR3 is TGTGCCAGTTCCCCCATTGGGCCAGGGCCGACGGAGACCCAGTACTTC.

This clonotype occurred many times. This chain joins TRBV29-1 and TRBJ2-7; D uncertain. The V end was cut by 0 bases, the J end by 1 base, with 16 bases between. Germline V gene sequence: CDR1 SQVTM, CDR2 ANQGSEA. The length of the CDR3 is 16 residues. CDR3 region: CSVEDVGFSRSYEQYF. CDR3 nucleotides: TGCAGCGTTGAAGATGTGGGGTTCAGTAGATCCTACGAGCAGTACTTC.

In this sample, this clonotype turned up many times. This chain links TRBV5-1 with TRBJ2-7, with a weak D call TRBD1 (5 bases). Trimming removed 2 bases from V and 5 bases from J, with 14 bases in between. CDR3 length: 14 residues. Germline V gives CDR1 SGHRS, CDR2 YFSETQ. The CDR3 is CASSLQVIGNEQYF. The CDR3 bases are TGCGCCAGCAGCTTACAGGTTATTGGGAACGAGCAGTACTTC.

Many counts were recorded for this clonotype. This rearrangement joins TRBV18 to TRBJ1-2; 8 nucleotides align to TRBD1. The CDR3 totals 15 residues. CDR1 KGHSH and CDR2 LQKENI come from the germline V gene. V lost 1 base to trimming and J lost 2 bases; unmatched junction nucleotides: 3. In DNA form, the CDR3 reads TGTGCCAGCTCACCACAGGACAGGGTAAACTATGGCTACACCTTC. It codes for CASSPQDRVNYGYTF.

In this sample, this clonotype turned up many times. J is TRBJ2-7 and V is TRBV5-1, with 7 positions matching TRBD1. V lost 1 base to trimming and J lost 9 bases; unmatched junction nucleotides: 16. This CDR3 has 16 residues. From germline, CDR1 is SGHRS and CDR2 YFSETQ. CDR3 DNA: TGCGCCAGCAGCTTGAACCCCCCGCCTCGGGCAGGGGGGCAGTACTTC. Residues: CASSLNPPPRAGGQYF.

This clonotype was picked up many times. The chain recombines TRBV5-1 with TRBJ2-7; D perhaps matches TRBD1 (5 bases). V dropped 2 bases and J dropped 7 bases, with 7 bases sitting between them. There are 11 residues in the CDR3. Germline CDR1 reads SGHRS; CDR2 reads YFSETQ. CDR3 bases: TGCGCCAGCAGCTTACAGGAGGAGCAGTACTTC. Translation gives CASSLQEEQYF.